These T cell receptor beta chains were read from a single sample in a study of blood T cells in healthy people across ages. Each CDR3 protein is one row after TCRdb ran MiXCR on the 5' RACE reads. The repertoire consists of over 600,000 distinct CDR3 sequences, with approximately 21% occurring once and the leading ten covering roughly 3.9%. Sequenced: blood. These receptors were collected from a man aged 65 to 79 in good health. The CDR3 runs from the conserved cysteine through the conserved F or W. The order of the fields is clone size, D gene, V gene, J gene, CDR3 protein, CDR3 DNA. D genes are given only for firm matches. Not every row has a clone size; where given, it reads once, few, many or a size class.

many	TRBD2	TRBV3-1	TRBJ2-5	CASSPTSGRTEQYF	TGTGCCAGCAGCCCCACTAGCGGGAGGACTGAGCAGTACTTC
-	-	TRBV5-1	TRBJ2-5	CASSLTGSNVETQYF	TGCGCCAGCAGCTTGACAGGGTCGAATGTCGAGACCCAGTACTTC
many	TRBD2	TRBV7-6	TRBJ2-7	CASSLTSGIDEQYF	TGTGCCAGCAGCTTAACTAGCGGGATCGACGAGCAGTACTTC
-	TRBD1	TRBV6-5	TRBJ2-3	CASSPRDRGVNTQYF	TGTGCCAGCAGTCCCCGGGACAGGGGTGTTAATACGCAGTATTTT
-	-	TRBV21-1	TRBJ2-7	CASLKGWDGGRSYEQYF	TGTGCCAGCCTCAAAGGATGGGACGGCGGGAGAAGTTACGAGCAGTACTTC
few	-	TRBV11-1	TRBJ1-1	CASKTRVVNTEAFF	TGTGCCAGCAAAACGCGGGTGGTGAACACTGAAGCTTTCTTT
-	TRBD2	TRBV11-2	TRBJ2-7	CASSLTSGVSYEQHF	TGTGCCAGCAGCTTGACTAGCGGAGTTAGCTACGAGCAGCACTTC
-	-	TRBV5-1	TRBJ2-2	CASSLTAAGHGELFF	TGCGCCAGCAGCTTGACGGCCGCGGGTCACGGGGAGCTGTTTTTT
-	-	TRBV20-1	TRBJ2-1	CSVRVADYNEQFF	TGCAGTGTTCGGGTAGCGGATTACAATGAGCAGTTCTTC
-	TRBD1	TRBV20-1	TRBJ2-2	CSARGRGQDGTGELFF	TGCAGTGCTAGAGGGAGGGGACAGGATGGGACCGGGGAGCTGTTTTTT
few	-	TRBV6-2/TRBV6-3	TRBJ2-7	CASSDPRGASYEQYF	TGTGCCAGCAGTGACCCTAGGGGGGCCTCCTACGAGCAGTACTTC
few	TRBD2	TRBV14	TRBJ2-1	CASSQLAGVGEQFF	TGTGCCAGCAGCCAACTAGCGGGAGTCGGGGAGCAGTTCTTC
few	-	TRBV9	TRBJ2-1	CASNLADYNEQFF	TGTGCCAGCAATTTAGCGGACTACAATGAGCAGTTCTTC
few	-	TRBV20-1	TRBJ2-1	CSATPGLGYNEQFF	TGCAGTGCTACACCGGGACTGGGATACAATGAGCAGTTCTTC
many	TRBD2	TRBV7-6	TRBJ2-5	CASSQQSGTSEETQYF	TGTGCCAGCAGCCAGCAGTCAGGGACTAGCGAAGAGACCCAGTACTTC
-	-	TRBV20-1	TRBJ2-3	CSARDPFGRGPTDTQYF	TGCAGTGCTAGAGATCCATTCGGGCGGGGTCCCACAGATACGCAGTACTTT
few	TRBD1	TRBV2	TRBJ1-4	CASRATGTEREKLFF	TGTGCCAGCAGAGCGACAGGGACAGAAAGGGAAAAACTGTTTTTT
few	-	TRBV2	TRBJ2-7	CASQGKVYEQYF	TGTGCCAGCCAGGGAAAAGTCTACGAGCAGTACTTC
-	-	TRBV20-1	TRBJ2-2	CSARGGPTGELFF	TGCAGTGCTAGAGGGGGACCCACCGGGGAGCTGTTTTTT
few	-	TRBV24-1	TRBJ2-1	CATSDLRANEQFF	TGTGCCACCAGTGATTTGCGCGCCAATGAGCAGTTCTTC
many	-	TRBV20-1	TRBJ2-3	CSASPQGITDTQYF	TGCAGTGCTAGCCCCCAGGGTATCACAGATACGCAGTATTTT
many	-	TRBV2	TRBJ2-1	CATSDNHDEQFF	TGTGCCACCTCGGACAATCACGATGAGCAGTTCTTC